A selection of T cell receptor beta chains follows, all from one sample in a study of T cells in Graves' hyperthyroidism and ophthalmopathy. A single record per CDR3 protein comes from TCRdb applying MiXCR to the multiplex PCR reads. The sample lists about 610,000 distinct CDR3 sequences; just over 45% were seen once. The sequencing input was peripheral blood or thyroid tissue (not recorded which). All receptors derive from a woman aged 18-29 years with Graves' hyperthyroidism. CDR3s include the opening cysteine and the closing phenylalanine or tryptophan. A D gene is named only where the DNA matches it firmly. Clone size, where shown, is once, few, many, or a class for clones that have expanded.

TRBJ2-1	NA	NA	TRBV7-9	CASSPKWGRRSYNEQFF	TGTGCCAGCAGCCCAAAGTGGGGTCGGAGGTCCTACAATGAGCAGTTCTTC
TRBJ2-5	NA	NA	TRBV7-9	CASSQLTNRPVETQYF	TGTGCCAGCAGCCAACTAACAAACAGGCCTGTCGAGACCCAGTACTTC
TRBJ2-3	NA	NA	TRBV15	CATSRDQDSLYNEQYF	TGTGCCACCAGCAGAGATCAGGACAGCCTCTACAATGAGCAGTATTTT
TRBJ2-7	TRBD2	many	TRBV29-1	CSVVGGSRYEQYF	TGCAGCGTTGTTGGCGGGAGTCGCTACGAGCAGTACTTC
TRBJ2-5	NA	NA	TRBV7-7	CACGQETQYF	TGTGCTTGCGGGCAAGAGACCCAGTACTTC
TRBJ2-1	NA	NA	TRBV7-3	CASSNSDNEQFF	TGTGCCAGCAGCAACAGTGACAATGAGCAGTTCTTC
TRBJ1-5	TRBD1	many	TRBV24-1	CATSDPTGLNQPQHF	TGTGCCACCAGTGATCCGACAGGGTTGAATCAGCCCCAGCATTTT
TRBJ2-7	NA	NA	TRBV7-2	CASSLENNEQYF	TGTGCCAGCAGCTTGGAAAACAATGAGCAGTACTTC
TRBJ2-2	NA	NA	TRBV27	CASSPLRGELFF	TGTGCCAGCAGTCCCCTTCGCGGCGAGCTGTTTTTT
TRBJ2-1	TRBD2	NA	TRBV19	CASSLPGLALNEQFF	TGTGCCAGTAGTTTACCGGGACTAGCGTTGAATGAGCAGTTCTTC
TRBJ1-6	NA	NA	TRBV7-9	CASSTYRDNSPLHF	TGTGCCAGCAGCACTTACAGGGATAATTCACCCCTCCACTTT
TRBJ1-1	NA	many	TRBV10-3	CAISDLGRGMNTEAFF	TGTGCCATCAGTGATTTGGGGAGGGGTATGAACACTGAAGCTTTCTTT
TRBJ1-4	NA	NA	TRBV12-5	CASGLEGLGEKLFF	TGTGCTAGTGGTTTGGAGGGCTTGGGGGAAAAACTGTTTTTT
TRBJ2-5	NA	many	TRBV20-1	CSVRALGTQYF	TGCAGTGTCAGGGCCCTGGGGACCCAGTACTTC
TRBJ1-1	NA	many	TRBV19	CASSMAPRGPTTEAFF	TGTGCCAGTAGTATGGCCCCAAGGGGACCGACCACTGAAGCTTTCTTT
TRBJ2-6	NA	many	TRBV24-1	CATSDRNSGANVLTF	TGTGCCACCAGTGATAGGAACTCTGGGGCCAACGTCCTGACTTTC
TRBJ2-5	TRBD1	NA	TRBV24-1	CATSDPTGGLETQYF	TGTGCCACCAGTGATCCGACAGGGGGCCTCGAGACCCAGTACTTC
TRBJ1-5	NA	NA	TRBV29-1	CSVGPGVETQHF	TGCAGCGTTGGACCCGGGGTGGAGACCCAGCATTTT
TRBJ2-5	NA	many	TRBV10-3	CAISESILQETQYF	TGTGCCATCAGTGAGTCGATACTGCAAGAGACCCAGTACTTC
TRBJ2-7	NA	many	TRBV20-1	CSARPDGYEQYF	TGCAGTGCTAGACCAGACGGCTACGAGCAGTACTTC
TRBJ1-5	NA	few	TRBV12-3/TRBV12-4	CASSFQSYNQSQHF	TGTGCCAGCAGTTTCCAGTCATACAATCAGTCCCAGCATTTT
TRBJ2-7	TRBD2	many	TRBV11-2	CASSLDRAGGVSYEQYF	TGTGCCAGCAGCTTAGATCGCGCGGGAGGAGTTTCCTACGAGCAGTACTTC
TRBJ2-7	TRBD1	NA	TRBV20-1	CSVGTGDSDYEQYF	TGCAGTGTTGGGACAGGGGACTCCGACTACGAGCAGTACTTC
TRBJ1-1	NA	many	TRBV20-1	CSARGKNTEAFF	TGCAGTGCTAGAGGGAAGAACACTGAAGCTTTCTTT
TRBJ1-1	TRBD1	NA	TRBV29-1	CSSGDSNTEAFF	TGCAGCTCAGGGGACAGCAACACTGAAGCTTTCTTT
TRBJ1-1	NA	NA	TRBV20-1	CSASGGLNTEAFF	TGCAGTGCTAGTGGCGGGCTGAACACTGAAGCTTTCTTT
TRBJ2-3	NA	NA	TRBV7-2	CASSSPGQRATDTQYF	TGTGCCAGCAGCTCCCCGGGCCAGCGGGCCACAGATACGCAGTATTTT
TRBJ2-1	TRBD2	NA	TRBV4-3	CASSLWASGRGNEQFF	TGCGCCAGCAGCCTTTGGGCTAGCGGGAGGGGGAATGAGCAGTTCTTC
TRBJ2-4	NA	few	TRBV2	CASMLDDIQYF	TGTGCCAGCATGTTAGACGACATTCAGTACTTC
TRBJ1-3	TRBD1	many	TRBV12-3/TRBV12-4	CASIQGQGANTIYF	TGTGCCAGCATACAGGGACAGGGTGCAAACACCATATATTTT
TRBJ1-1	NA	many	TRBV4-1	CASSPGPRRTEAFF	TGCGCCAGCAGCCCTGGCCCCCGGAGGACTGAAGCTTTCTTT
TRBJ1-2	TRBD1	NA	TRBV2	CASSPPLRYEQTLDRSTNYGYTF	TGTGCCAGCAGCCCCCCCCTTAGGTACGAGCAGACCCTGGACAGGTCGACTAACTATGGCTACACCTTC
TRBJ2-5	NA	NA	TRBV14	CASSPYQGQTQYF	TGTGCCAGCAGCCCTTATCAAGGGCAGACCCAGTACTTC
TRBJ2-7	NA	NA	TRBV4-2	CASSRERGEQYF	TGTGCCAGCAGCCGAGAAAGAGGCGAGCAGTACTTC
TRBJ1-1	TRBD1	few	TRBV5-1	CASSSGSTGGTEAFF	TGCGCCAGCAGCTCAGGCTCCACAGGGGGCACTGAAGCTTTCTTT
TRBJ2-7	TRBD2	many	TRBV13	CASSSPTLAGGPHEQYF	TGTGCCAGCAGCTCCCCGACACTAGCGGGAGGGCCTCACGAGCAGTACTTC
TRBJ1-5	NA	many	TRBV6-4	CASYHRRRNQPQHF	TGTGCCAGCTATCACAGACGTCGCAATCAGCCCCAGCATTTT
TRBJ2-5	TRBD2	NA	TRBV5-4	CASRQLAGALGETQYF	TGTGCCAGCAGGCAACTAGCGGGAGCCCTCGGGGAGACCCAGTACTTC
TRBJ2-6	NA	NA	TRBV6-6	CASSDPSNRANVLTF	TGTGCCAGCAGTGATCCCTCAAACCGGGCCAACGTCCTGACTTTC
TRBJ1-2	TRBD1	few	TRBV7-2	CASSQEYGVGVVAGGYGYTF	TGTGCCAGCAGCCAAGAATATGGAGTCGGAGTGGTGGCAGGGGGCTATGGCTACACCTTC
TRBJ1-2	NA	many	TRBV6-1	CASSEEAARSLYGYTF	TGTGCCAGCAGTGAAGAGGCCGCCAGATCCCTTTATGGCTACACCTTC
TRBJ2-1	NA	NA	TRBV7-2	CASSSEFLSDEQFF	TGTGCCAGCAGCTCCGAGTTTCTGAGTGATGAGCAGTTCTTC
TRBJ1-3	NA	many	TRBV5-1	CASMETSGPGNTIYF	TGCGCCAGCATGGAAACCTCAGGACCCGGAAACACCATATATTTT
TRBJ1-2	NA	NA	TRBV10-3	CAIGAGADYGYTF	TGTGCCATCGGGGCAGGGGCAGACTATGGCTACACCTTC
TRBJ1-1	NA	many	TRBV29-1	CSVRARLAGHGITEAFF	TGCAGCGTTAGGGCCCGCCTCGCCGGTCACGGTATCACTGAAGCTTTCTTT
TRBJ2-7	NA	NA	TRBV7-2	CASSFSGSSYNEQYF	TGTGCCAGCAGCTTTTCAGGAAGCTCCTACAATGAGCAGTACTTC
TRBJ1-5	NA	NA	TRBV29-1	CSAAQGNQPQHF	TGCAGCGCAGCACAGGGTAATCAGCCCCAGCATTTT
TRBJ1-2	NA	once	TRBV7-3	CASSSGLGPNYGYTF	TGCGCCAGCAGCTCGGGACTGGGGCCTAACTATGGCTACACCTTC
TRBJ2-5	NA	NA	TRBV15	CATSRDAGGTQYF	TGTGCCACCAGCAGAGATGCAGGAGGGACCCAGTACTTC
TRBJ2-2	TRBD2	NA	TRBV6-1	CASSEKWASGSTGELFF	TGTGCCAGCAGTGAAAAATGGGCTAGCGGGAGCACCGGGGAGCTGTTTTTT
TRBJ2-7	TRBD1	few	TRBV19	CARDRGQGSYEQYF	TGTGCTAGAGATCGAGGACAGGGTTCCTACGAGCAGTACTTC
TRBJ2-7	NA	NA	TRBV18	CASSPHYEQYF	TGTGCCAGCTCACCACACTACGAGCAGTACTTC
TRBJ1-4	NA	many	TRBV7-9	CASSLDSRNEKLFF	TGTGCCAGCAGCTTGGACAGCCGAAATGAAAAACTGTTTTTT
TRBJ2-1	NA	NA	TRBV24-1	CATSGTGWYEQFF	TGTGCCACCAGTGGTACAGGGTGGTATGAGCAGTTCTTC
TRBJ1-2	NA	many	TRBV20-1	CSALPRVAYGYTF	TGCAGTGCCTTACCCCGGGTTGCCTATGGCTACACCTTC